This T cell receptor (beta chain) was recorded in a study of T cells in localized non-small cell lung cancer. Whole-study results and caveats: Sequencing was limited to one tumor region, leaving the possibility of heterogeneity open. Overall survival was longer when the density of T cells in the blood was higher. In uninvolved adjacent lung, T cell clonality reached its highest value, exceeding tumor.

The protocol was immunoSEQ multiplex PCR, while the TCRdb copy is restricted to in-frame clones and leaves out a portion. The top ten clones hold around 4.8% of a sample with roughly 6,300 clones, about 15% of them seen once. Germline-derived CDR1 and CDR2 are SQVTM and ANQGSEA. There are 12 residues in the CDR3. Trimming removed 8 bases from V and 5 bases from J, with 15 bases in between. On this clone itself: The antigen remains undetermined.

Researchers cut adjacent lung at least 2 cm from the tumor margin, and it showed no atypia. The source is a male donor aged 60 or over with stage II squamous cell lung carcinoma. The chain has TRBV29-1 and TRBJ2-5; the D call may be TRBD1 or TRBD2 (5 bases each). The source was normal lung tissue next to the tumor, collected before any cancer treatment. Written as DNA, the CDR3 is TGCAGCTCAAGGGACGTTGGGGAGACCCAGTACTTC. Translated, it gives CSSRDVGETQYF.